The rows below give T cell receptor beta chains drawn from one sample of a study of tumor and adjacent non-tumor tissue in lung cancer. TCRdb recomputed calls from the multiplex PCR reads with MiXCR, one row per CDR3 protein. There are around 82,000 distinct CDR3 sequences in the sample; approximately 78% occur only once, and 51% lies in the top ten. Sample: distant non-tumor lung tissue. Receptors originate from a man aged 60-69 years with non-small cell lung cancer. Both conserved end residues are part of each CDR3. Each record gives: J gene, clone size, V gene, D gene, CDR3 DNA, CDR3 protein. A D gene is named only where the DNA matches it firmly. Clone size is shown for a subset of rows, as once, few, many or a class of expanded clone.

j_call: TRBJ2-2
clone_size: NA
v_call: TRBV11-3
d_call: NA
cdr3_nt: TGTGCCAGCAGCTCCGACTTACGCGGGGAGTTGTTTTTT
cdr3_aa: CASSSDLRGELFF

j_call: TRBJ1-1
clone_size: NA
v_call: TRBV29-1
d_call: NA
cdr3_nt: TGCAGTGTTGCCATTAGGGACACTGAAGCTTTCTTT
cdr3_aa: CSVAIRDTEAFF

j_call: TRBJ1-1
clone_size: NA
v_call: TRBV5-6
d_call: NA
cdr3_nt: TGTGCCAGTAGCTTGCTTCAGGGCACTGAAGCCTTCTTT
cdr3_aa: CASSLLQGTEAFF

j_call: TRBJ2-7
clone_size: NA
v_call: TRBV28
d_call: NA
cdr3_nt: TGTGCCAGCAGGCTAACCGGAGTCTTCTACGAGCAGTACTTC
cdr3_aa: CASRLTGVFYEQYF

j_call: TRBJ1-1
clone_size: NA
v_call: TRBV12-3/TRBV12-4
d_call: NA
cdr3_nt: TGTGCCAGCAGTTGGCGGTGCTTGCGAACTGAAGCTTTCTTT
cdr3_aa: CASSWRCLRTEAFF

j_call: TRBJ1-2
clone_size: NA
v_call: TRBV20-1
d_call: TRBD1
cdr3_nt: TGCAGTGCTAAGACAGGGGCCGACTATGACTACAGCTTC
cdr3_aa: CSAKTGADYDYSF

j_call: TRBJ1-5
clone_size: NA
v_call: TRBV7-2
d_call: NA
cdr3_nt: TGTGCCAGCAGCTTGCTGATAGGTCCGAATCAGCCCCAGCATTTT
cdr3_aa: CASSLLIGPNQPQHF

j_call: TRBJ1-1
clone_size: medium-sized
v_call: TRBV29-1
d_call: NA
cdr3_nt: TGCATCACTAAGATAGAGGATAACACTGAAGCTTTCTTT
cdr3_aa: CITKIEDNTEAFF

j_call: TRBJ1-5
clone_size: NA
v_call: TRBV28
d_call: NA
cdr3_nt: TGTGCCAGCAGTTTAAGGGTCGGAGGTGGCGGTCAGCCCCAGCATTTT
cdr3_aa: CASSLRVGGGGQPQHF

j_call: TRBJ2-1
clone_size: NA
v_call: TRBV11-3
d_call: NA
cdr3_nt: TGTGCCGGCAGCGACGTCAAAGAATCCTACAATGAGCAGTTCTTC
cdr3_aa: CAGSDVKESYNEQFF

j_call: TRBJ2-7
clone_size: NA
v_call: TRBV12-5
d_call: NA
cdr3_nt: TGTGCTAGTGGATTGGACCACACGGGGAGCTGCGAGCAGTACTTC
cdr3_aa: CASGLDHTGSCEQYF

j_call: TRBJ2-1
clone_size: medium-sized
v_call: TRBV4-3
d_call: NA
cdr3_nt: TGCGCCAGCAGCCAAGATCAGGGACGGGATGAGCAGTTCTTC
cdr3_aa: CASSQDQGRDEQFF

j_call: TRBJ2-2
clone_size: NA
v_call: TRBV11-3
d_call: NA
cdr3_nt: TGTGGCAGCAGCTCCCGGGGAGCCGTAGGATACAGAGCCTGGGAGCTGTTTTTT
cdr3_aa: CGSSSRGAVGYRAWELFF

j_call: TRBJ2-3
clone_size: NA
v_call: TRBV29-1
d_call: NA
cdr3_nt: TGCAGCGTTGGAGTGGGACCTCGTTCTAGCACAGATACGCACTATTTT
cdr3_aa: CSVGVGPRSSTDTHYF

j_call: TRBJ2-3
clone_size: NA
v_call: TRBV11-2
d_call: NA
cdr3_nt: TGTGCCAGCAGCTTAGGCCGGTGTGCAAGAGATACGCAGTATTTT
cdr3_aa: CASSLGRCARDTQYF

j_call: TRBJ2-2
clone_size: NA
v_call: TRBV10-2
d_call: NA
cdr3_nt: TGCGCCAGCAGTGAGTTCTCTTGGAAACTGTTTTTT
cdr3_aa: CASSEFSWKLFF

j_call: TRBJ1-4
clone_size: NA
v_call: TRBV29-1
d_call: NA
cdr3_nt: TGCGGCGTTCAACCCTCTAGGGCAAGGGGGGAAAAACTGTTTTTT
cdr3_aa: CGVQPSRARGEKLFF

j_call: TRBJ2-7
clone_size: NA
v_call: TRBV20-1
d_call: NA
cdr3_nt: TGCAGTGTTAAGATAACAAGATACCCCTACGAGCAGTACTTC
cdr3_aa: CSVKITRYPYEQYF

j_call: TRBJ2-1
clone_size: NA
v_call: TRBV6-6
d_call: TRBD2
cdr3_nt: TGTGCCAGCAATCAGCTAGCGGGAGTACACAATGAGCAGTTCTTC
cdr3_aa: CASNQLAGVHNEQFF

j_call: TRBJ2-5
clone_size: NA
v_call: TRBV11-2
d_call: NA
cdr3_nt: TGTGCCAGCAGCTCCACAATGTGGGGACCAAAGGGGACCCAATACTTC
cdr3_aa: CASSSTMWGPKGTQYF

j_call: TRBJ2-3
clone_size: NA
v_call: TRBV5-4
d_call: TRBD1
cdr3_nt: TGTGCCAGCAGATCCGGGACAGGTAGCACATATACGCAGTATTTT
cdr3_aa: CASRSGTGSTYTQYF

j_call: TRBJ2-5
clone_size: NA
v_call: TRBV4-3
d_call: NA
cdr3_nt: TGCGCCAGCAGCCAAGATGCCGGAGAGACCCACTACTTC
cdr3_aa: CASSQDAGETHYF

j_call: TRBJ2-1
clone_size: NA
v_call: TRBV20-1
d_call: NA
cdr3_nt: TGCAATGCTAGAGGGCAGGCAGCGTCCTACAATGAGCAGTCCTTC
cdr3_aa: CNARGQAASYNEQSF

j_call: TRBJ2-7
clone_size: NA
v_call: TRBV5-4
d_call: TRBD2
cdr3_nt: TGTGCCAGCAGCTCGCCGCCGGGAAGCGGGAGCAGTGGCTCCTACGAACAGTACTTC
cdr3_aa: CASSSPPGSGSSGSYEQYF

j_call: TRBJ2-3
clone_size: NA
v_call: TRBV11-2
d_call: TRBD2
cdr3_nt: TGTGCCAAACTAGCGGGGGTAACAGATACGCAGTATTTT
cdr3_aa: CAKLAGVTDTQYF

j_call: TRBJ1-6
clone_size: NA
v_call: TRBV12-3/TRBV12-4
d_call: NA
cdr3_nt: TGTGCCAGTAGAGTCGAGGCTAATTCTCCCCTCCACTTT
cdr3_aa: CASRVEANSPLHF

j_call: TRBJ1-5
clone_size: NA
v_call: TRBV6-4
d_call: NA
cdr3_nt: TGTGCCAGCAGGACCGAACTAGCGGCTAGCACAGATACGCAGCATTTT
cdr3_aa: CASRTELAASTDTQHF

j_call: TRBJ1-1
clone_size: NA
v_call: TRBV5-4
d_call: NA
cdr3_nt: TGTGCCAGGAGCCCCGGTGTGGGGGCGTTGGACACTGAAGCTTTCTTT
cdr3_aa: CARSPGVGALDTEAFF

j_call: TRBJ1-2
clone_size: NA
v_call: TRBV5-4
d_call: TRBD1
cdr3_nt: TGTGCCGGCACCCCTGGAAGACAGGGGGCAAATGGCTACACCTTC
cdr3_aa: CAGTPGRQGANGYTF

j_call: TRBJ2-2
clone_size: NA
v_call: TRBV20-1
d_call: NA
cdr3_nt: TGCAGTGTCCTTAGCCCTAGCAGGGGGGTTTACACCGGGGTGCTGTTTTTT
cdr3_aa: CSVLSPSRGVYTGVLFF

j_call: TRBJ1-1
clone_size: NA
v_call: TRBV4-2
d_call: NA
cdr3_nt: TGTGCCAACAGCCAAGTAGGACAGCCTGGGAACAATGAAGCTTTCTTT
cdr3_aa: CANSQVGQPGNNEAFF

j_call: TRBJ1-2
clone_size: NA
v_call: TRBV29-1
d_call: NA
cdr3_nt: TGCAGCGCGGAGTATGGCTACACCTTC
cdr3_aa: CSAEYGYTF

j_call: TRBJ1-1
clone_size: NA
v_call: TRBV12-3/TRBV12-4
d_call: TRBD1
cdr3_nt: TGTACCAGCAGCCTAACTACAACAGGGGGCATGAACACTGAAGCTTTCTTT
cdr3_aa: CTSSLTTTGGMNTEAFF

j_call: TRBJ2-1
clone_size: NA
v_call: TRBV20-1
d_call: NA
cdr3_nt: NA
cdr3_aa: CSVGPGALYNEEFF

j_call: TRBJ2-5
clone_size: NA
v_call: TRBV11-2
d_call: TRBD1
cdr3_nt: TGTATTAGCAGCACTACAGGGGAAGAGACCCAGTACTTC
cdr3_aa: CISSTTGEETQYF

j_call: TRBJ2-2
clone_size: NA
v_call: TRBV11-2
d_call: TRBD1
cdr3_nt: TGTGCCAGCACCTCGACAGGGATAATTACCGTGAAGCTGTTTTTT
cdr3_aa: CASTSTGIITVKLFF

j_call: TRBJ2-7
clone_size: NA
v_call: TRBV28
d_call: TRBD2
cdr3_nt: TGTGCCAGCAGCCTAATATACGGGGGGGCCCACGAGCAGTACTTC
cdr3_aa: CASSLIYGGAHEQYF

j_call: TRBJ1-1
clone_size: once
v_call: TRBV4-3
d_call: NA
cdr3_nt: TGCGCCAGTAGCCAACATCATAGTCAGTCCAACACTGAAGCTTCCTTT
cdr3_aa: CASSQHHSQSNTEASF

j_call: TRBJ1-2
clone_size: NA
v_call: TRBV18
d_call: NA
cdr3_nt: TGTGTCAGCTCACCTACGGACAGTCGAGGCTACACCTTC
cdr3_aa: CVSSPTDSRGYTF

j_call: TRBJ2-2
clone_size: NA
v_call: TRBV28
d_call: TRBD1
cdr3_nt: TGTGCCAGCAGAGTTTTTGCCTCCTCAGGGGGCGAGAGGACCGGGGAGCTGTTTTTT
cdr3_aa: CASRVFASSGGERTGELFF

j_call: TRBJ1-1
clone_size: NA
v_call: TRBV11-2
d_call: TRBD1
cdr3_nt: TGTACCAGCAGCTTGGAAAATAGACAGGGGCCCTTGAACACTGAATCTTTCTTT
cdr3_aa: CTSSLENRQGPLNTESFF

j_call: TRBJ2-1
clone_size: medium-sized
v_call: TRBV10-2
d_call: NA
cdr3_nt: TGCGCCACCTATGGGGGCGGTCCCTACAATGAGCAGTTCTTC
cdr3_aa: CATYGGGPYNEQFF

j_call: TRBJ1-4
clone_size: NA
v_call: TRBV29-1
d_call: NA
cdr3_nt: TGCAGCGTTGGGGCCGGTAGGAATGAAAAACTGTTTTTT
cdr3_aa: CSVGAGRNEKLFF

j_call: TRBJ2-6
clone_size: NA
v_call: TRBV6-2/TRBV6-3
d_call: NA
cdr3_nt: TGTGCCAGCAGTCCTACAGAATCTGGGGCCAACATCCTGACTTTC
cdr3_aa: CASSPTESGANILTF

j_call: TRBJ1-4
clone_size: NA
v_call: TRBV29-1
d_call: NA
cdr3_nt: TGCAGCGTTGATGTGGGAGCGGTCGGGAAACTGTTTTTT
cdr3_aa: CSVDVGAVGKLFF

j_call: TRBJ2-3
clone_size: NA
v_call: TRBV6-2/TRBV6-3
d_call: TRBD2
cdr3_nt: TGTGCCAGCAATGACGATGGGTTACTAGCGGGGATCACAGATACGCAGTATTTT
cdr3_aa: CASNDDGLLAGITDTQYF

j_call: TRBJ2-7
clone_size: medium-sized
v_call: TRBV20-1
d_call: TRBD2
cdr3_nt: TGCAGTGCTAGGGGGCTAGCGGACACCCTCTCCTACGAGCAGTACTTC
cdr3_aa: CSARGLADTLSYEQYF

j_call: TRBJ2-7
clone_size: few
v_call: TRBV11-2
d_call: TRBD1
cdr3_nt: TGTGCCAACAGCCCGCGGCGGGACAGGTCCTACGAGCAGTACTTC
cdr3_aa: CANSPRRDRSYEQYF

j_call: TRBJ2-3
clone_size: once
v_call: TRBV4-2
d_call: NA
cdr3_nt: TGTGCCAGCACTGTAGCAGACACGCAGTATTTT
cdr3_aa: CASTVADTQYF